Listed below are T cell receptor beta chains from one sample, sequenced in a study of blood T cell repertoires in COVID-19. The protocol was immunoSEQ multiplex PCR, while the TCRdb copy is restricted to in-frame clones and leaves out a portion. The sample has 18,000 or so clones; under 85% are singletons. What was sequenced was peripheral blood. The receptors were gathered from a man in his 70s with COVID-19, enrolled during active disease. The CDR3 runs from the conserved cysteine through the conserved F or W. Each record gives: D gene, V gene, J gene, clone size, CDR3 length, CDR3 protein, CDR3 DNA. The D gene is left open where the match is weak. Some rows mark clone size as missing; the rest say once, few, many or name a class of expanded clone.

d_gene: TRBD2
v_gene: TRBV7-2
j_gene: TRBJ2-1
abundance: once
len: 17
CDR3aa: CASSLDQVVAGGDEQFF
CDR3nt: TGTGCCAGCAGCTTGGACCAGGTAGTAGCGGGAGGGGATGAGCAGTTCTTC

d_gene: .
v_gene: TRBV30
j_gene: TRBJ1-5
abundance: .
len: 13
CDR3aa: CAWSTRENQPQHF
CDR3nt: TGTGCCTGGAGTACCCGGGAGAATCAGCCCCAGCATTTT

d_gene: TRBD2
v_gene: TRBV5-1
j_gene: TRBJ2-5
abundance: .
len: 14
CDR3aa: CASSLSGNQETQYF
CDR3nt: TGCGCCAGCAGCCTGAGCGGGAACCAAGAGACCCAGTACTTC

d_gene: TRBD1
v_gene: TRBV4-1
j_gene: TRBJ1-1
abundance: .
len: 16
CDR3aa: CASSQVLQGEDTEAFF
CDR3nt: TGCGCCAGCAGCCAAGTCTTACAGGGGGAAGACACTGAAGCTTTCTTT

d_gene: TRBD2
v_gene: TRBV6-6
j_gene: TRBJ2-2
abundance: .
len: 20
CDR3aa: CASSRLWFSSGGVNTGELFF
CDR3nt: TGTGCCAGCAGTCGACTTTGGTTTTCGAGCGGGGGGGTGAACACCGGGGAGCTGTTTTTT

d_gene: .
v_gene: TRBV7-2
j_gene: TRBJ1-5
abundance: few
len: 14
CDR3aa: CASSFRAEYQPQHF
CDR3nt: TGTGCCAGCAGCTTCAGGGCCGAATATCAGCCCCAGCATTTT

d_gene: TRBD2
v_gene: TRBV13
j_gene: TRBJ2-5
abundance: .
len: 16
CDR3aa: CASSLPSSGSGETQYF
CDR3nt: TGTGCCAGCAGCTTACCGTCCAGCGGGAGTGGAGAGACCCAGTACTTC

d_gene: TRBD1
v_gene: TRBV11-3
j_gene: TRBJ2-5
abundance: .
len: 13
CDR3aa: CASSSQGSETQYF
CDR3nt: TGTGCCAGCAGCTCACAGGGGTCGGAGACCCAGTACTTC

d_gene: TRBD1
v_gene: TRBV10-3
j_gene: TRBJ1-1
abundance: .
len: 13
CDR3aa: CAIRGQGHTEAFF
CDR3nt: TGTGCCATCAGGGGACAGGGGCACACTGAAGCTTTCTTT

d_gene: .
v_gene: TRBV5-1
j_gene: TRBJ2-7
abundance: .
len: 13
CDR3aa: CASSFTGTYEQYF
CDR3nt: TGCGCCAGCAGCTTCACAGGGACCTACGAGCAGTACTTC

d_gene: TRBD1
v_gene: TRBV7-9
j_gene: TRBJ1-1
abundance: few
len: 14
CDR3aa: CASSQGQGITEAFF
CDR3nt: TGTGCCAGCAGCCAGGGACAGGGGATCACTGAAGCTTTCTTT

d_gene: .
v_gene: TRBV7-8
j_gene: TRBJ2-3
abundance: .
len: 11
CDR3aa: CASRRSDTQYF
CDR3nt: TGTGCCAGCAGACGATCGGATACGCAGTATTTT

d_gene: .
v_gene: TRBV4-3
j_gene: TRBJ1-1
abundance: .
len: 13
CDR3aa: CASSHSASLKAFF
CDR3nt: TGCGCCAGCAGCCACAGTGCCTCGCTGAAAGCTTTCTTT

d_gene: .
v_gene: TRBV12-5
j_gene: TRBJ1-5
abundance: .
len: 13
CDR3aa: CASEADSNQPQHF
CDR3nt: TGTGCTAGTGAGGCGGATAGCAATCAGCCCCAGCATTTT

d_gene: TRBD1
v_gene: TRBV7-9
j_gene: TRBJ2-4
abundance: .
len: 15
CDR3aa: CASSSAGTGKNIQYF
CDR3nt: TGTGCCAGCAGTTCCGCTGGGACAGGTAAAAACATTCAGTACTTC

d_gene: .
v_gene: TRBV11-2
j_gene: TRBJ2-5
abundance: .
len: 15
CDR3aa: CASSQPWGLRETQYF
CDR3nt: TGTGCCAGCAGCCAACCTTGGGGGCTGAGGGAGACCCAGTACTTC

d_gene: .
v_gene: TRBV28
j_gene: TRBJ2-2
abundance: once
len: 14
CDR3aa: CASSLAGAHGELFF
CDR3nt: TGTGCCAGCAGTTTAGCAGGGGCGCACGGGGAGCTGTTTTTT

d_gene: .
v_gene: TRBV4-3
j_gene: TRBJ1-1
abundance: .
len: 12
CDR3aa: CASSQNNYAAFF
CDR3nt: TGCGCCAGCAGCCAGAATAACTACGCGGCTTTCTTT

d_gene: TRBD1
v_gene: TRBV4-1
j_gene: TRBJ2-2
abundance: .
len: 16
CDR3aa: CASSYGQGARGGELFF
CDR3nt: TGCGCCAGCAGTTATGGACAGGGGGCGCGGGGCGGGGAGCTGTTTTTT

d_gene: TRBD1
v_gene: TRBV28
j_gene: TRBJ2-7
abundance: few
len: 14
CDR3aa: CASRRSDRVNEQYF
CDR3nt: TGTGCCAGCAGAAGGTCGGACAGGGTAAACGAGCAGTACTTC

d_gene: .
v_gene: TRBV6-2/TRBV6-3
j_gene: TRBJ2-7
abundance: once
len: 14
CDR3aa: CASSQDLVSYEQYF
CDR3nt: TGTGCCAGCAGCCAGGACTTGGTTTCCTACGAGCAGTACTTC

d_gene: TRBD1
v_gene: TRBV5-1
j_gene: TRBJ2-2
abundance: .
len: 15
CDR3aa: CASSLTGKVTGELFF
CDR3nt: TGCGCCAGCAGCCTGACAGGGAAAGTCACCGGGGAGCTGTTTTTT

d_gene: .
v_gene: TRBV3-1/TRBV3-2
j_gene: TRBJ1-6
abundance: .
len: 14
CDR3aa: CASSQIGSNSPLHF
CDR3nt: TGTGCCAGCAGCCAAATTGGGAGTAATTCACCCCTCCACTTT

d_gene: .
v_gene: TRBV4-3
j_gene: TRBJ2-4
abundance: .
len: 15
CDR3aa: CASSQESGAKNIQYF
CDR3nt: TGCGCCAGCAGCCAAGAATCGGGAGCCAAAAACATTCAGTACTTC

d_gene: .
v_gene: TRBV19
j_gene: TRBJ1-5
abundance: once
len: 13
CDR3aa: CASRDRNNQPQHF
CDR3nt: TGTGCCAGTCGAGACAGGAACAATCAGCCCCAGCATTTT

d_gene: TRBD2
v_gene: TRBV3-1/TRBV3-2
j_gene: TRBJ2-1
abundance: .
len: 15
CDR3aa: CASRSTSGSDNEQFF
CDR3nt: TGTGCCAGCAGGTCGACTAGCGGGAGTGACAATGAGCAGTTCTTC

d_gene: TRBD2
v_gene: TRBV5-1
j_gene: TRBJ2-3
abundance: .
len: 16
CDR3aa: CASSLEGLVRPDTQYF
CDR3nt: TGCGCCAGCAGCTTGGAAGGACTAGTCCGTCCAGATACGCAGTATTTT

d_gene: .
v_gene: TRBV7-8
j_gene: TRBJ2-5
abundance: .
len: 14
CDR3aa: CASSLVAPGGTQYF
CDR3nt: TGTGCCAGCAGCTTAGTCGCCCCTGGAGGGACCCAGTACTTC

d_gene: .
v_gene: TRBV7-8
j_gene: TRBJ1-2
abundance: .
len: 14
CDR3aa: CASSLDDRRYGYTF
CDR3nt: TGTGCCAGCAGCTTAGACGACAGGCGGTATGGCTACACCTTC

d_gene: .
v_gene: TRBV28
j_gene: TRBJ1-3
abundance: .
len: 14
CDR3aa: CASTQGFSGNTIYF
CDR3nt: TGTGCCAGCACCCAGGGGTTCTCTGGAAACACCATATATTTT

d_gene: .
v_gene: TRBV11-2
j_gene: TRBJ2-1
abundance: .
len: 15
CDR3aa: CASSSILPISDEQFF
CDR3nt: TGTGCCAGCAGCTCTATATTGCCAATTTCGGATGAGCAGTTCTTC

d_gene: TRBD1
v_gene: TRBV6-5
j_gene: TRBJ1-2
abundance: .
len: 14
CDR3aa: CASSYSGQGGGYTF
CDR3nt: TGTGCCAGCAGTTACTCAGGACAGGGGGGTGGCTACACCTTC

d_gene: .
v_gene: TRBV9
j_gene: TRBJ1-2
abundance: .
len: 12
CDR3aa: CASSPRGYGYTF
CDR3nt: TGTGCCAGCAGCCCCAGGGGCTATGGCTACACCTTC

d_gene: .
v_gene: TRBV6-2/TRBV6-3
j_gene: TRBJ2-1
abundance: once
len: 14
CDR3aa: CASSSSVSSDEQFF
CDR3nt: TGTGCCAGCAGTTCCAGCGTTAGTTCAGATGAGCAGTTCTTC